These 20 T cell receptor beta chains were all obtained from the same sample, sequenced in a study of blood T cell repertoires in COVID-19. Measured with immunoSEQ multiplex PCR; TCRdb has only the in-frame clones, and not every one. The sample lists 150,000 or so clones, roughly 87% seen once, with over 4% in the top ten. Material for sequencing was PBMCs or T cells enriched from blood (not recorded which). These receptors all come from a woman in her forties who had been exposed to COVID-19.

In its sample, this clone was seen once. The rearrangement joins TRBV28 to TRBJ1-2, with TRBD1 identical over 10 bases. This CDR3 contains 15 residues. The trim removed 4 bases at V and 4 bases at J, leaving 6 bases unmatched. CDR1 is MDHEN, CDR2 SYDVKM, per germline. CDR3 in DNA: TGTGCCAGCAGTTCCTGGACAGGGGGTCGCTATGGCTACACCTTC. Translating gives CASSSWTGGRYGYTF.

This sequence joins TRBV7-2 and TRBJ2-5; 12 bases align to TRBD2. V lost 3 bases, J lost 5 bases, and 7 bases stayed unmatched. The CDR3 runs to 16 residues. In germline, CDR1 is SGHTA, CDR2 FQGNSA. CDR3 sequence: CASSFLAGGLSETQYF. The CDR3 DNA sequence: TGTGCCAGCAGCTTTCTAGCGGGGGGGCTTTCTGAGACCCAGTACTTC. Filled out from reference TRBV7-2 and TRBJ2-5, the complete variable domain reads GAGVSQSPSNKVTEKGKDVELRCDPISGHTALYWYRQSLGQGLEFLIYFQGNSAPDKSGLPSDRFSAERTGGSVSTLTIQRTQQEDSAVYLCASSFLAGGLSETQYFGPGTRLLVL.

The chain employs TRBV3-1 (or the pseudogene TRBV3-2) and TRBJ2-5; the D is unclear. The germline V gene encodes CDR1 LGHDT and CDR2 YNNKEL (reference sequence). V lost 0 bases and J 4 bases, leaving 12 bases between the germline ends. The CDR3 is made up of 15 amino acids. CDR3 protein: CASSQDLISRETQYF. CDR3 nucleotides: TGTGCCAGCAGCCAAGATCTGATCTCGAGAGAGACCCAGTACTTC.

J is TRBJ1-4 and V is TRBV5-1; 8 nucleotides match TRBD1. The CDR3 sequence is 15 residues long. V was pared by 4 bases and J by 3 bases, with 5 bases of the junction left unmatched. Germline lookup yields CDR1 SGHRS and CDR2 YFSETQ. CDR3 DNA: TGCGCCAGCAGCGTCCAGGGGGCGTCTAATGAAAAACTGTTTTTT. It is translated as CASSVQGASNEKLFF.

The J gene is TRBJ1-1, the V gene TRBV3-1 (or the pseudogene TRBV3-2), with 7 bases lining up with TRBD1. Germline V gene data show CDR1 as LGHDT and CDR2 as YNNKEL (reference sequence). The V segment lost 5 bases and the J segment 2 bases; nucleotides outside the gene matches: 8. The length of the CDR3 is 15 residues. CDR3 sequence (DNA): TGTGCCAGCAGCGTCGACAGGGTTACAAACACTGAAGCTTTCTTT. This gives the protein CASSVDRVTNTEAFF.

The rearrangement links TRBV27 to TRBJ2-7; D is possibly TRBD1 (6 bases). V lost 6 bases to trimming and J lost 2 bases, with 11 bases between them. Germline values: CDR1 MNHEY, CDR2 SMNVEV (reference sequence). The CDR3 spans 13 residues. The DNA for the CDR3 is TGTGCCAGCAGCTACAGGGATACCTACGAGCAGTACTTC. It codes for CASSYRDTYEQYF.

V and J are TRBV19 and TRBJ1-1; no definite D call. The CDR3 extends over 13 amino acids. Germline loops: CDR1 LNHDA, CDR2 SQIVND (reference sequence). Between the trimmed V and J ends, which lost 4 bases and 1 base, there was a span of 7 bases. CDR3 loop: CASSTGPNTEAFF. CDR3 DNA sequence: TGTGCCAGTAGTACAGGCCCGAACACTGAAGCTTTCTTT.

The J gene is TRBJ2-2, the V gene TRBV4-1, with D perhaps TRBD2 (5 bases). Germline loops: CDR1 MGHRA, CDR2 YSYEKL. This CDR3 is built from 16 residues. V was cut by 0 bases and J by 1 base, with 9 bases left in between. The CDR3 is CASSQEERMNTGELFF. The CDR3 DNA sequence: TGCGCCAGCAGCCAAGAAGAGCGGATGAACACCGGGGAGCTGTTTTTT.

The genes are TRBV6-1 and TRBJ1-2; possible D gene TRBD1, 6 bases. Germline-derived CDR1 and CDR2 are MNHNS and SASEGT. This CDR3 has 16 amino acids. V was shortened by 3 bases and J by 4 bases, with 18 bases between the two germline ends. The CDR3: CASSERGRGRVYGYTF. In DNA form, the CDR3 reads TGTGCCAGCAGTGAGCGTGGCAGGGGACGAGTCTATGGCTACACCTTC.

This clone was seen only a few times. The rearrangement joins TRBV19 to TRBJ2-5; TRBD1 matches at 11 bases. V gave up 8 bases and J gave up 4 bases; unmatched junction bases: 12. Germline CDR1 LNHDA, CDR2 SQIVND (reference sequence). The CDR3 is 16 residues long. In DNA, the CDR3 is TGTGCCAGTCACTCAAGGACAGGGGGCCCGGGAGAGACCCAGTACTTC. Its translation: CASHSRTGGPGETQYF.

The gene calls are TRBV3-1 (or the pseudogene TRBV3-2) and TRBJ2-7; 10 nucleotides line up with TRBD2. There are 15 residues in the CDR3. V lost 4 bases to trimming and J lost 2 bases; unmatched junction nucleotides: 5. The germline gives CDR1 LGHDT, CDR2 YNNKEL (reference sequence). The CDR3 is CASSLRLAGPYEQYF. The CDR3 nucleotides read TGTGCCAGCAGCCTTCGACTAGCGGGCCCCTACGAGCAGTACTTC.

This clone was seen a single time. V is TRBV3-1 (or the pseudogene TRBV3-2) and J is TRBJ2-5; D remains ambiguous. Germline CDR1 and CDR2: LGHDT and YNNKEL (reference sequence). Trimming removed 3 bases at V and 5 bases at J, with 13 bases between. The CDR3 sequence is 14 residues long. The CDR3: CASSHPPQRETQYF. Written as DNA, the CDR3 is TGTGCCAGCAGCCATCCCCCCCAACGGGAGACCCAGTACTTC.

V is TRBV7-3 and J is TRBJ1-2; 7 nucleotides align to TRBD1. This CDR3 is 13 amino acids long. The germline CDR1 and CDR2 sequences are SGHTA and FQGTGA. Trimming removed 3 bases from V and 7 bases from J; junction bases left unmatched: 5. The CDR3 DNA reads TGTGCCAGCAGCTTCGAGGGGGCACTTGGCTACACCTTC. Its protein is CASSFEGALGYTF.

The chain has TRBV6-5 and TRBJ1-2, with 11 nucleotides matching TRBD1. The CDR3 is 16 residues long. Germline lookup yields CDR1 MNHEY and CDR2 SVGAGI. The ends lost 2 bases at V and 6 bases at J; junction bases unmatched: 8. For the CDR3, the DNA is TGTGCCAGCAGTTACACCAGGACAGGGGGCGCAAATGGCTACACCTTC. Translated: CASSYTRTGGANGYTF.

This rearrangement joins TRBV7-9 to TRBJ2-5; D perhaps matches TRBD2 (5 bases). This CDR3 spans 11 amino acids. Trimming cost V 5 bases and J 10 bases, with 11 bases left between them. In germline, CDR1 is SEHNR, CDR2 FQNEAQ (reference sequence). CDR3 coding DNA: TGTGCCAGCAGCATCCGGGAAGACCAGTACTTC. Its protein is CASSIREDQYF.

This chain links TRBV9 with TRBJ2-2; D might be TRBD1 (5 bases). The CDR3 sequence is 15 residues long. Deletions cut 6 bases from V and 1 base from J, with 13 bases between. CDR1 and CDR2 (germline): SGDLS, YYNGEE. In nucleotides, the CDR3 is TGTGCCAGCACCCATACAGGAAGGAACACCGGGGAGCTGTTTTTT. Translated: CASTHTGRNTGELFF.

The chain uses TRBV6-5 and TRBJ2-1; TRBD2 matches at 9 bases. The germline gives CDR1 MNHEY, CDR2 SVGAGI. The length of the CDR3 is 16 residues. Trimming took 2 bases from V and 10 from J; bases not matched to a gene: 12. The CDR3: CASSYLTGTSSSEQFF. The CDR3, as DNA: TGTGCCAGCAGTTACCTAACCGGGACTAGCTCCTCCGAGCAGTTCTTC.

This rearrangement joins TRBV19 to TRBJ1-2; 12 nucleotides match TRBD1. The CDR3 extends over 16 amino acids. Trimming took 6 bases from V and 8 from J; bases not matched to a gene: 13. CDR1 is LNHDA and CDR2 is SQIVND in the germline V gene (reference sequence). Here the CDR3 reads CASRRTGGQGAKGYTF. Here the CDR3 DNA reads TGTGCCAGTAGACGAACGGGGGGACAGGGGGCAAAAGGCTACACCTTC.

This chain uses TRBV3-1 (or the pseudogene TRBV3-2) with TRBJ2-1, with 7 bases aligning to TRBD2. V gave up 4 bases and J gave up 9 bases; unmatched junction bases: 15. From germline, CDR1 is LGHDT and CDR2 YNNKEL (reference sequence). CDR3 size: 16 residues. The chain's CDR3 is CASSPFTETSQAEQFF. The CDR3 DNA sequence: TGTGCCAGCAGCCCATTTACTGAGACTAGCCAAGCTGAGCAGTTCTTC.

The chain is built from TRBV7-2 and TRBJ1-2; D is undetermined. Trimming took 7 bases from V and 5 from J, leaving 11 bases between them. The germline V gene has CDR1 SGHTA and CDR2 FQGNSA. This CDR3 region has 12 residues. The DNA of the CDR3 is TGTGCCAGCACTCCTAATAATTATGGCTACACCTTC. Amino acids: CASTPNNYGYTF.